This is a list of T cell receptor beta chains from one sample in a study of persistence of HIV-infected CD4 T cells. These receptors' antigens are unknown. Profiling relied on immunoSEQ multiplex PCR, and the TCRdb table lists in-frame clones only, not all of them. Of more than 15,000 clones listed, about 65% are singletons. The sequences come from CD4+ T cells sorted from PBMCs after 18-hour stimulation, collected from a patient who received antiretroviral therapy. The receptors derive from an adult woman with HIV who was CMV-seropositive. Both conserved end residues are part of each CDR3. The order of the fields is V gene, D gene, clone size, J gene, CDR3 protein, CDR3 DNA. A D gene is named only where the DNA matches it firmly. Clone size is stated in some rows and not others, as once, few, many or a class when expanded.

>TRBV5-1|.|.|TRBJ1-1
CASSLSRGVGEAFF
TGCGCCAGCAGCTTGTCTCGGGGGGTCGGGGAAGCTTTCTTT
>TRBV4-2|TRBD2|.|TRBJ2-5
CASSQGTPGLAGETQYF
TGTGCCAGCAGCCAAGGTACCCCGGGACTAGCGGGGGAGACCCAGTACTTC
>TRBV19|.|.|TRBJ1-2
CASRAGHGYTF
TGTGCCAGCAGGGCGGGCCATGGCTACACCTTC
>TRBV6-6|.|.|TRBJ2-1
CASWGYNEQFF
TGTGCCAGCTGGGGATACAATGAGCAGTTCTTC
>TRBV7-3|.|.|TRBJ1-6
CASSFQGANSPLHF
TGTGCCAGCAGCTTCCAGGGAGCGAATTCACCCCTCCACTTT
>TRBV2|.|.|TRBJ1-3
CASTLSPGSGNTIYF
TGTGCCAGCACCTTAAGCCCCGGCTCTGGAAACACCATATATTTT
>TRBV5-1|TRBD2|.|TRBJ2-3
CASSSAGGITDTQYF
TGCGCCAGCAGCTCAGCGGGGGGCATCACAGATACGCAGTATTTT
>TRBV6-5|TRBD1|.|TRBJ1-4
CASAGGLSDEKLFF
TGTGCCAGCGCAGGGGGCTTGTCGGATGAAAAACTGTTTTTT
>TRBV28|.|.|TRBJ1-2
CASSLMVAYGYTF
TGTGCCAGCAGTTTAATGGTTGCTTATGGCTACACCTTC
>TRBV23-1|.|.|TRBJ1-6
CASSHPPETGSAVDSPLHF
TGCGCCAGCAGTCACCCCCCCGAGACGGGGAGCGCGGTCGATTCACCCCTCCACTTT
>TRBV19|TRBD2|.|TRBJ2-3
CASRAGEDTQYF
TGTGCCAGTAGAGCGGGGGAGGATACGCAGTATTTT
>TRBV7-2|.|.|TRBJ1-2
CASSLAGGDHGYTF
TGTGCCAGCAGCTTAGCCGGAGGGGACCATGGCTACACCTTC
>TRBV14|.|.|TRBJ1-5
CASSQKAQINQPQHF
TGTGCCAGCAGCCAAAAAGCACAAATCAATCAGCCCCAGCATTTT
>TRBV6-1|.|.|TRBJ1-1
CASSEGPGRTIEAFF
TGTGCCAGCAGTGAAGGACCGGGGAGGACCATTGAAGCTTTCTTT
>TRBV11-3|TRBD2|.|TRBJ2-1
CASSPGTSTNEQFF
TGTGCCAGCAGCCCCGGGACTAGTACAAATGAGCAGTTCTTC
>TRBV6-6|.|once|TRBJ1-1
CASSYSPVNTEAFF
TGTGCCAGCAGTTACTCCCCAGTGAACACTGAAGCTTTCTTT
>TRBV6-1|.|.|TRBJ2-3
CASGRFTDTQYF
TGTGCCAGCGGCAGGTTCACAGATACGCAGTATTTT
>TRBV2|.|.|TRBJ2-7
CASSEDSFYEQYF
TGTGCCAGCAGTGAAGACAGCTTCTACGAGCAGTACTTC
>TRBV24-1|.|.|TRBJ1-2
CATSDKTLSRGYTF
TGTGCCACCAGTGATAAAACTTTGAGTCGCGGCTACACCTTC
>TRBV9|.|few|TRBJ1-3
CASSVSLNSGNTIYF
TGTGCCAGCAGCGTTTCGCTCAACTCTGGAAACACCATATATTTT
>TRBV3-1/TRBV3-2|.|medium-sized|TRBJ1-2
CASSQDGVRGGYTF
TGTGCCAGCAGTCAAGACGGCGTGAGGGGGGGCTACACCTTC
>TRBV5-4|TRBD2|.|TRBJ2-5
CASSTGGSSGSQETQYF
TGTGCCAGCAGCACCGGAGGGTCTAGCGGATCGCAAGAGACCCAGTACTTC
>TRBV2|.|medium-sized|TRBJ2-1
CASTSLEGAGNEQFF
TGTGCCAGCACCTCTTTGGAGGGGGCTGGCAATGAGCAGTTCTTC
>TRBV30|.|once|TRBJ1-5
CAWSSGISNQPQHF
TGTGCCTGGAGTTCAGGGATATCCAATCAGCCCCAGCATTTT
>TRBV10-2|TRBD1|.|TRBJ1-4
CASSSQGPFNEKLFF
TGCGCCAGCAGCTCACAGGGGCCTTTTAATGAAAAACTGTTTTTT
>TRBV4-1|.|.|TRBJ2-3
CASSQDRGTQYF
TGCGCCAGCAGCCAAGATAGGGGTACGCAGTATTTT
>TRBV7-3|.|.|TRBJ2-5
CKRVPGETQYF
TGCAAACGGGTCCCCGGGGAGACCCAGTACTTC
>TRBV5-1|.|.|TRBJ1-3
CASSLWGALGNTIYF
TGCGCCAGCAGCTTGTGGGGGGCTCTCGGAAACACCATATATTTT
>TRBV25-1|.|.|TRBJ1-1
CASSEGGAGGTEAFF
TGTGCCAGCAGTGAGGGAGGGGCGGGGGGCACTGAAGCTTTCTTT
>TRBV5-6|.|.|TRBJ1-1
CASSLGWGLTEAFF
TGTGCCAGCAGCTTGGGTTGGGGGTTGACTGAAGCTTTCTTT
>TRBV12-3/TRBV12-4|.|.|TRBJ2-7
CASSLGVLYEQYF
TGTGCCAGCAGTTTGGGGGTCCTCTACGAGCAGTACTTC
>TRBV11-1|.|.|TRBJ2-2
CASSSWDFGELFF
TGTGCCAGCAGCTCCTGGGACTTCGGGGAGCTGTTTTTT
>TRBV29-1|.|.|TRBJ1-2
CSVGEYGYTF
TGCAGCGTTGGCGAATATGGCTACACCTTC
>TRBV19|.|medium-sized|TRBJ1-2
CASSIVDGNYGYTF
TGTGCCAGTAGTATTGTCGACGGAAACTATGGCTACACCTTC
>TRBV5-1|TRBD1|.|TRBJ1-2
CASRSTGGEDGYTF
TGCGCCAGCAGGTCGACAGGGGGCGAGGATGGCTACACCTTC
>TRBV28|.|few|TRBJ1-5
CASSLSRDGYQPQHF
TGTGCCAGCAGCTTATCACGGGACGGATATCAGCCCCAGCATTTT
>TRBV13|.|.|TRBJ2-3
CASSLRRRDTQYF
TGTGCCAGCAGCTTACGGCGTAGAGATACGCAGTATTTT
>TRBV19|.|.|TRBJ2-3
CASSAGTDTQYF
TGTGCCAGTAGTGCGGGGACAGATACGCAGTATTTT
>TRBV2|TRBD1|.|TRBJ1-2
CASSGDRVGDYGYTF
TGTGCCAGCAGTGGAGACAGGGTTGGAGACTATGGCTACACCTTC
>TRBV27|TRBD2|.|TRBJ2-3
CASSFSGLTDTQYF
TGTGCCAGCAGTTTTAGCGGGTTAACAGATACGCAGTATTTT
>TRBV19|.|medium-sized|TRBJ2-3
CASSTPGGDTQYF
TGTGCCAGTAGTACCCCGGGGGGCGATACGCAGTATTTT
>TRBV5-1|TRBD2|.|TRBJ2-1
CASRYSGGIYNEQFF
TGCGCCAGCCGCTATAGCGGGGGAATCTACAATGAGCAGTTCTTC
>TRBV7-9|TRBD1|.|TRBJ1-2
CASSAGLPGQGALGYTF
TGTGCCAGCAGCGCAGGCCTGCCGGGACAGGGAGCGCTCGGCTACACCTTC
>TRBV14|TRBD1|.|TRBJ2-3
CASSQVGQGTDTQYF
TGTGCCAGCAGCCAAGTGGGACAGGGCACAGATACGCAGTATTTT
>TRBV7-9|.|.|TRBJ1-6
CASSRDAENSPLHF
TGTGCCAGCAGCCGTGATGCAGAGAATTCACCCCTCCACTTT
>TRBV29-1|TRBD1|.|TRBJ1-2
CSAGDRAGYGYTF
TGCAGCGCGGGGGACAGGGCGGGCTATGGCTACACCTTC
>TRBV12-3/TRBV12-4|.|.|TRBJ1-3
CASTSVGGNTIYF
TGTGCCAGCACCTCAGTTGGTGGAAACACCATATATTTT
>TRBV19|TRBD1|.|TRBJ2-7
CASRPGQSSYEQYF
TGTGCCAGTAGACCGGGACAGAGCTCCTACGAGCAGTACTTC
>TRBV5-1|.|few|TRBJ1-5
CASSPGRNSNQPQHF
TGCGCCAGCAGCCCCGGCAGAAATAGCAATCAGCCCCAGCATTTT
>TRBV6-1|.|.|TRBJ2-7
CASSEGRVGEQYF
TGTGCCAGCAGTGAAGGGAGGGTCGGCGAGCAGTACTTC
>TRBV9|.|.|TRBJ1-5
CASSEDRDRPQHF
TGTGCCAGCAGCGAGGACAGAGATCGGCCCCAGCATTTT
>TRBV6-1|TRBD2|.|TRBJ2-3
CASSGTSGGSTDTQYF
TGTGCCAGCAGTGGTACTAGCGGGGGGAGCACAGATACGCAGTATTTT
>TRBV7-3|.|.|TRBJ2-1
CASSPPRGNEQFF
TGTGCCAGCAGCCCGCCGAGGGGTAATGAGCAGTTCTTC
>TRBV6-1|.|.|TRBJ1-2
CASSDPNRAGYTF
TGTGCCAGCAGTGACCCCAACAGGGCCGGCTACACCTTC
>TRBV15|TRBD1|.|TRBJ1-1
CATSTRQGGSEAFF
TGTGCCACCAGCACCCGACAGGGCGGCAGTGAAGCTTTCTTT
>TRBV12-3/TRBV12-4|TRBD1|.|TRBJ2-3
CASSYAGTGTQYF
TGTGCCAGCAGTTACGCCGGGACAGGGACGCAGTATTTT
>TRBV6-5|TRBD1|.|TRBJ1-2
CASSPDRVGGYTF
TGTGCCAGCAGTCCGGACAGGGTCGGCGGCTACACCTTC
>TRBV30|.|.|TRBJ2-3
CAWGARIPPDTQYF
TGTGCCTGGGGGGCGAGAATCCCTCCAGATACGCAGTATTTT
>TRBV29-1|.|.|TRBJ2-2
CSVRSNTGELFF
TGCAGCGTTAGGTCGAACACCGGGGAGCTGTTTTTT
>TRBV5-1|.|.|TRBJ1-4
CASSLYGGAGEKLFF
TGCGCCAGCAGCTTGTACGGGGGCGCGGGGGAAAAACTGTTTTTT